The rows below give T cell receptor beta chains drawn from one sample of a study of T cell responses to AZD1222 COVID-19 vaccine. Clones were read by immunoSEQ multiplex PCR, and TCRdb kept only the in-frame ones, dropping some. The repertoire consists of roughly 40,000 clones, with 70% to 90% occurring once and the leading ten covering approximately 25%. The sequencing here drew on peripheral blood, taken 28 days after the second AZD1222 dose. Source of these receptors: an adult who received the AZD1222 COVID-19 vaccine. The CDR3 runs from the conserved cysteine through the conserved F or W. A D gene is named only where the DNA matches it firmly. The size field is filled for only some rows; it gives once, few, many or a size class.

J gene,clone size,D gene,V gene,CDR3 DNA,CDR3 protein
TRBJ1-2,NA,TRBD1,TRBV5-1,TGCGCCAGCAGCTTTACAGGGGAGGACTATGGCTACACCTTC,CASSFTGEDYGYTF
TRBJ2-1,NA,TRBD2,TRBV5-1,TGCGCCAGCAGCTTGGAGGGACTAGCGGGGGGGCAGTTCTTC,CASSLEGLAGGQFF
TRBJ2-2,few,NA,TRBV9,TGTGCCAGCAGCGTAGCCGGACTGAACACCGGGGAGCTGTTTTTT,CASSVAGLNTGELFF
TRBJ2-3,NA,NA,TRBV4-3,TGCGCCAGCAGCCAAGATGGAGCTTATCTGGAAGATACGCAGTATTTT,CASSQDGAYLEDTQYF
TRBJ1-5,NA,NA,TRBV2,TGTGCCAGCAGTGACAGTGTGAGCGCCCAGCCCCAGCATTTT,CASSDSVSAQPQHF
TRBJ2-7,NA,NA,TRBV7-3,TGTGCCAGCAGCTTTATGGGGGGCCCCTACGAGCAGTACTTC,CASSFMGGPYEQYF
TRBJ2-7,few,NA,TRBV18,TGTGCCAGCTCACCAGGGGGTTCCGGTTCCTACGAGCAGTACTTC,CASSPGGSGSYEQYF
TRBJ2-1,NA,NA,TRBV6-4,TGTGCCAGCAGTGAATCGGCCCTATACAATGAGCAGTTCTTC,CASSESALYNEQFF
TRBJ2-1,NA,TRBD1,TRBV5-6,TGTGCCAGCAGCTTTAACAAGGGGGCGAATGTCTTC,CASSFNKGANVF
TRBJ2-2,NA,NA,TRBV7-3,TGTGCCAGCAGCCGCCGGGCAGGGGCGGACGGGGAGCTGTTTTTT,CASSRRAGADGELFF
TRBJ1-4,NA,NA,TRBV7-9,TGTGCCAGCAGCTTATTAACCCAGGGCGGCGAAAAACTGTTTTTT,CASSLLTQGGEKLFF